The clone carrying this TCR beta chain appeared a few times. Combining a sample-barcoded 5' primer with a J-beta primer mix, a second PCR ran for roughly 7 to 11 cycles. TCRdb reprocessed the 5' RACE reads with MiXCR, giving one entry per CDR3 protein. The sample includes around 400,000 distinct CDR3 sequences, about 49% seen only once; the top ten take about 54%. This CDR3 has 14 amino acids. Trimming took 7 bases from V and 6 from J; bases not matched to a gene: 8. Germline V CDR1 and CDR2: MNHEY, SVGAGI. The source of the sample is a study of blood T cells in healthy people across ages. Isolating PBMCs gave at least 6 million of these cells per sample.

The sequencing sample was made of blood. V gene TRBV6-5 combines with J gene TRBJ1-2; 10 positions match TRBD1. This TCR was recovered from a man aged 55 to 70 in good health. For the CDR3, the DNA is TGTGCCAGCAAAAGGGGACAGGGGTCGAATGGCTACACCTTC. It specifies CASKRGQGSNGYTF.